The source of this T cell receptor (beta chain) is a study of blood T cell repertoires in COVID-19. Study overall: From T cells, B-cell-depleted T cells, or PBMCs came the material, which was cDNA or gDNA.

Produced via immunoSEQ multiplex PCR; TCRdb's table is partial and in-frame only. The data show under 250,000 clones, with 80% to 90% seen just once and approximately 4.5% held by the top ten. The CDR3 is 14 residues long. From germline, CDR1 is LNHDA and CDR2 SQIVND (reference sequence). V was cut by 0 bases and J by 5 bases, with 7 bases left in between. The TCR originated in a woman in her seventies with acute or convalescent COVID-19. The gene calls are TRBV19 and TRBJ2-2; tentatively, D is TRBD2 (5 bases). The sample comprised peripheral blood. The CDR3 nucleotides are TGTGCCAGTAGTATAGAGAGGAGGACCGGGGAGCTGTTTTTT. This sequence encodes CASSIERRTGELFF.